Below, 22 T cell receptor beta chains from the same sample are listed, as sequenced in a study of T cell responses to AZD1222 COVID-19 vaccine. Some clones are missing from TCRdb's copy, which holds only in-frame ones; the method was immunoSEQ multiplex PCR. The sample lists some 150,000 clones, almost 85% occurring once. Material: peripheral blood, obtained 28 days after the second dose of the MenACWY control vaccine. These receptors were taken from an adult who received the MenACWY meningococcal vaccine as a control.

This chain joins TRBV6-1 and TRBJ1-2; D is unresolved. V gave up 0 bases and J gave up 8 bases, with 13 bases separating them. CDR1 and CDR2 from the germline V gene are MNHNS and SASEGT. The CDR3 is made up of 14 amino acids. CDR3 in amino acids: CASSEALPGQGYTF. For the CDR3, the DNA is TGTGCCAGCAGTGAAGCGCTTCCCGGGCAGGGCTACACCTTC.

This chain joins TRBV6-5 and TRBJ1-6, with D perhaps matching TRBD1 (5 bases). Per the germline V gene, CDR1 is MNHEY and CDR2 is SVGAGI. This CDR3 has 14 amino acids. Trimming pared 6 bases from V and 8 bases from J, leaving 14 bases between. The CDR3 nucleotides are TGTGCCAGCAGCCAGCTAAGAGGGGATTCACCCCTCCACTTT. Its protein is CASSQLRGDSPLHF.

This clone was counted a few times. The chain employs TRBV19 and TRBJ2-2, with D tentatively TRBD1 or TRBD2 (5 bases each). V was pared by 3 bases and J by 0 bases, with 11 bases between. This CDR3 region has 16 residues. Germline V gene sequence: CDR1 LNHDA, CDR2 SQIVND (reference sequence). The CDR3 DNA reads TGTGCCAGTAGTATCAGGGACCCCCCGAACACCGGGGAGCTGTTTTTT. This gives the protein CASSIRDPPNTGELFF.

This chain connects TRBV18 to TRBJ1-1, with D uncertain. Trimming left V 1 base short and J 6 bases short, with 9 bases between. The CDR3 length is 13 residues. Germline loops: CDR1 KGHSH, CDR2 LQKENI. The CDR3 region is CASSPREYAEAFF. The CDR3 DNA reads as TGTGCCAGCTCACCACGAGAATACGCTGAAGCTTTCTTT.

This chain joins TRBV11-2 and TRBJ1-1, with TRBD1 as a possible D gene (6 bases). Germline assignment: CDR1 SGHAT and CDR2 FQNNGV. The V end was cut by 2 bases, the J end by 8 bases, with 9 bases between. The length of the CDR3 is 12 residues. CDR3 sequence: CASSLLGAEAFF. Written as DNA, the CDR3 is TGTGCCAGCAGCTTATTGGGGGCCGAAGCTTTCTTT.

The chain has TRBV9 and TRBJ1-2; D gene uncertain. Trimming pared 3 bases from V and 4 bases from J, leaving 25 bases between. The CDR3 consists of 18 residues. Germline lookup yields CDR1 SGDLS and CDR2 YYNGEE. CDR3 region: CASSDTKFGRGAAYGYTF. The CDR3 nucleotides read TGTGCCAGCAGCGACACCAAGTTTGGCCGGGGAGCGGCCTATGGCTACACCTTC.

This rearrangement joins TRBV4-1 to TRBJ2-7, with D tentatively TRBD2 (5 bases). Germline CDR1 reads MGHRA; CDR2 reads YSYEKL. Deletions cut 2 bases from V and 5 bases from J, with 13 bases between. The CDR3 contains 14 residues. Here the CDR3 DNA reads TGCGCCAGCAGCCAATGGACTGGCCCTCACGAGCAGTACTTC. It yields the protein CASSQWTGPHEQYF.

The chain has TRBV12-5 and TRBJ2-7; 11 nucleotides line up with TRBD2. The germline V gene has CDR1 LGHNT and CDR2 FRNRAP. CDR3 length: 14 residues. The V gene end was trimmed by 6 bases and the J gene end by 2 bases; junction bases not matched to a gene: 3. Here the CDR3 reads CASGLAGGTYEQYF. The CDR3 DNA sequence: TGTGCTAGTGGCTTAGCGGGAGGGACCTACGAGCAGTACTTC. Variable domain in full (rest from reference TRBV12-5 and TRBJ2-7): DARVTQTPRHKVTEMGQEVTMRCQPILGHNTVFWYRQTMMQGLELLAYFRNRAPLDDSGMPKDRFSAEMPDATLATLKIQPSEPRDSAVYFCASGLAGGTYEQYFGPGTRLTVT.

The rearrangement links TRBV12-3 or TRBV12-4 to TRBJ1-1; tentative D call: TRBD1 (5 bases). V was cut by 6 bases and J by 7 bases, with 12 bases left in between. The CDR3 totals 12 residues. CDR3 DNA sequence: TGTGCCAGCAGCCGACGGCAGGGTGAAGCTTTCTTT. Translation: CASSRRQGEAFF.

This sequence joins TRBV11-1 and TRBJ1-5; the D is unclear. Trimming removed 1 base from V and 3 bases from J, with 10 bases in between. CDR1 is SGHAT, CDR2 FQDESV, per germline (reference sequence). The CDR3 contains 15 residues. Here the CDR3 reads CASSLDGGFNQPQHF. CDR3 sequence (DNA): TGTGCCAGCAGCTTAGATGGCGGCTTCAATCAGCCCCAGCATTTT.

The chain has TRBV13 and TRBJ2-7; D may be TRBD1 or TRBD2 (6 bases each). CDR1 is PRHDT, CDR2 FYEKMQ, per germline (reference sequence). Trimming pared 5 bases from V and 4 bases from J, leaving 18 bases between. This CDR3 spans 15 amino acids. The CDR3 reads CASSLGGRAKYEQYF. DNA of the CDR3: TGTGCCAGCAGCCTCGGGGGCAGGGCTAAATACGAGCAGTACTTC.

This clone was recorded a few times. The chain links TRBV7-9 to TRBJ2-1; D possibly uses TRBD1 or TRBD2 (5 bases each). The V gene lost 5 bases and the J gene lost 15 bases, with 14 bases spanning the gap. In germline, CDR1 is SEHNR, CDR2 FQNEAQ (reference sequence). The CDR3 is 11 amino acids. CDR3 coding DNA: TGTGCCAGCAGCCCCCGGGACCCCGGGTTCTTC. It specifies CASSPRDPGFF.

J is TRBJ2-2 and V is TRBV14, with D possibly being TRBD1 (5 bases). Looked up from germline, CDR1 is SGHDN and CDR2 is FVKESK. V lost 1 base, J lost 2 bases, and 11 bases lay in between. The CDR3 runs 16 residues. The CDR3 DNA reads as TGTGCCAGCAGCCAAGTAGGGGTAATTAACACCGGGGAGCTGTTTTTT. The encoded protein is CASSQVGVINTGELFF.

This chain links TRBV6-1 with TRBJ1-4, with TRBD1 matching 9 bases. Germline V gene data show CDR1 as MNHNS and CDR2 as SASEGT. This CDR3 is built from 16 residues. Trimming removed 0 bases from V and 4 bases from J; junction bases left unmatched: 3. CDR3 sequence (DNA): TGTGCCAGCAGTGAAGCGCAGGGACAGGGTAATGAAAAACTGTTTTTT. The encoded protein is CASSEAQGQGNEKLFF.

The CDR3 protein is CASSLVGTPNSPLHF. The DNA for the CDR3 is TGTGCCAGCAGCTTGGTGGGGACACCGAATTCACCCCTCCACTTT. The gene calls are TRBV5-6 and TRBJ1-6; tentative D call: TRBD1 (6 bases). Per the germline V gene, CDR1 is SGHDT and CDR2 is YYEEEE. Trimming took 0 bases from V and 7 from J, leaving 11 bases between them. The CDR3 is 15 amino acids.

This clone showed up just a few times. This rearrangement joins TRBV5-1 to TRBJ2-5, with unresolved D. V was clipped by 2 bases and J by 5 bases, with 7 bases between them. Germline V gene data show CDR1 as SGHRS and CDR2 as YFSETQ. CDR3 length equals 12 residues. In DNA, the CDR3 is TGCGCCAGCAGCTTCGTGGGGGAGACCCAGTACTTC. Its translation: CASSFVGETQYF.

The V and J genes are TRBV5-6 and TRBJ2-4; 10 bases line up with TRBD1. V was clipped by 1 base and J by 5 bases; unmatched bases: 15. CDR1 is SGHDT and CDR2 is YYEEEE in the germline V gene. There are 19 residues in the CDR3. CDR3 DNA sequence: TGTGCCAGCAGCTTGATTGGGACTTGGACAGGGGGTGCCGAAAACATTCAGTACTTC. Translated: CASSLIGTWTGGAENIQYF.

The J gene is TRBJ1-3, the V gene TRBV12-3 or TRBV12-4, with a tentative D call TRBD1 (6 bases). Trimming shortened V by 8 bases and J by 0 bases, and 8 bases separated the two germline ends. The CDR3 is made up of 13 amino acids. CDR3 in amino acids: CASARGSGNTIYF. The CDR3 nucleotides read TGTGCCAGCGCCAGGGGCTCTGGAAACACCATATATTTT.

This rearrangement joins TRBV19 to TRBJ1-1; D perhaps matches TRBD1 (6 bases). CDR3 length: 16 amino acids. The ends were cut back, 5 bases at V and 4 bases at J, with 20 bases in the middle. Germline V gene data show CDR1 as LNHDA and CDR2 as SQIVND (reference sequence). This CDR3 is CASSAHRDSITTEAFF. The DNA for the CDR3 is TGTGCCAGTAGTGCCCACAGGGACTCAATCACCACTGAAGCTTTCTTT.

The chain carries TRBV4-2 and TRBJ2-1, with TRBD2 as a possible D gene (6 bases). This CDR3 region has 17 residues. CDR1 is LGHNA and CDR2 is YNFKEQ in the germline V gene. V gave up 2 bases and J gave up 6 bases, with 20 bases separating them. CDR3 region: CASSQIVRGLGVNEQFF. CDR3 in DNA: TGTGCCAGCAGCCAAATCGTGAGGGGACTGGGGGTCAATGAGCAGTTCTTC.

The rearrangement uses TRBV2 and TRBJ2-2; 8 nucleotides line up with TRBD2. The V and J ends lost 7 bases and 6 bases, in that order; junction bases with no gene match: 7. From germline, CDR1 is SNHLY and CDR2 FYNNEI. The CDR3 is 14 residues long. CDR3 coding DNA: TGTGCCAGCACTATTACTAGCGGCCCCGGGGAGCTGTTTTTT. Its protein product is CASTITSGPGELFF.

This chain uses TRBV5-1 with TRBJ1-6, with D possibly being TRBD1 (5 bases). Germline-derived CDR1 and CDR2 are SGHRS and YFSETQ. Trimming stripped 0 bases from V and 3 bases from J, with 10 bases between. The CDR3 has 16 residues. The CDR3 DNA sequence: TGCGCCAGCAGCTTGGAAGGGGCAAGCTATAATTCACCCCTCCACTTT. As protein: CASSLEGASYNSPLHF.